The following is a T cell receptor beta chain sequence with its context. What it recognizes is unknown. This sample is drawn from a study of T cell responses to AZD1222 COVID-19 vaccine. Whole-study findings and limits: The study found Spike-specific TCR breadth and depth rose after two AZD1222 doses. Among the donors, most were white British and more were female, and clonal diversity was possibly underestimated. Spike-wide vaccine-associated CD4 TCRs dominated at 160-218 and 743-854. Baseline antibody screening turned up just a handful of seropositive AZD1222 recipients.

The CDR3 has 15 residues. CDR1 is LGHDT and CDR2 is YNNKEL in the germline V gene (reference sequence). The V and J ends lost 1 base and 3 bases respectively, with 11 bases between them. Assay: immunoSEQ multiplex PCR; the TCRdb copy retains only in-frame clones and omits some. The data contain around 130,000 clones, 80% to 95% of them seen just once; the ten biggest clones take up more than 3.5%. The source was peripheral blood, collected 28 days after the second dose of the MenACWY control vaccine. V usage is TRBV3-1 (or the pseudogene TRBV3-2) and J usage is TRBJ2-3; perhaps TRBD2 as D (5 bases). The clonotype was recovered from an adult who received the MenACWY meningococcal vaccine as a control. The CDR3 DNA sequence: TGTGCCAGCAGCCAAGGAGGGAGTTTGACAGATACGCAGTATTTT. It translates to CASSQGGSLTDTQYF.